The 9 T cell receptor beta chains in this list originate from one sample, sequenced in a study of cytomegalovirus exposure and HLA in healthy donors (dated by TCRdb to between 2016 and 2019). Library creation used the immunoSEQ multiplex PCR assay. For the multiplex PCR, a mixture combining 60 forward primers for TCR Vbeta segments and 13 reverse primers for TCR Jbeta segments was used. TCRdb carries this immuneACCESS record with in-frame sequences only. Its versions omit some clonotypes, under half of them owing to an unresolved V gene in the studies checked, with the rest unexplained. This sample is represented by some 130,000 clones; 77% of them were singletons. 3.5% to 5% of the sample is in the top ten clones. The sequenced material came from PBMCs. Receptor source: a male donor in good health and CMV-seronegative.

The rearrangement joins TRBV4-1 to TRBJ2-3, with a tentative D call TRBD2 (6 bases). There are 15 residues in the CDR3. Germline V CDR1 and CDR2: MGHRA, YSYEKL. Trimming shortened V by 1 base and J by 4 bases, and 12 bases separated the two germline ends. CDR3 in DNA: TGCGCCAGCAGCCAAGCTCCGGCGGGACCAGATACGCAGTATTTT. As protein: CASSQAPAGPDTQYF.

The chain links TRBV7-9 to TRBJ1-3; 8 nucleotides match TRBD1. Germline values: CDR1 SEHNR, CDR2 FQNEAQ (reference sequence). The CDR3 consists of 15 residues. The V and J ends lost 5 bases and 2 bases, in that order; junction bases with no gene match: 5. CDR3 nucleotides: TGTGCCAGCAGCGACAGGGGTAGGGCTGGAAACACCATATATTTT. Residues: CASSDRGRAGNTIYF.

The chain joins TRBV10-3 to TRBJ1-1; D unresolved. This CDR3 is built from 14 residues. CDR1 is ENHRY and CDR2 is SYGVKD in the germline V gene. V was trimmed by 0 bases and J by 0 bases, leaving 5 bases between them. In DNA, the CDR3 is TGTGCCATCAGTGAGTCTTCAGTGAACACTGAAGCTTTCTTT. It translates to CAISESSVNTEAFF.

The chain links TRBV28 to TRBJ2-3; 7 nucleotides agree with TRBD2. With V trimmed by 10 bases and J by 1 base, 11 bases remained unmatched. Germline assignment: CDR1 MDHEN and CDR2 SYDVKM. This CDR3 region has 15 residues. CDR3 nucleotides: TGTGCCACCACATCTCGGGGGGATCGCACAGATACGCAGTATTTT. Amino acid sequence: CATTSRGDRTDTQYF.

The CDR3 nucleotides read TGTGCCAGTCCGCGGGAGGAATACACCGGGGAGCTGTTTTTT. Translating it yields CASPREEYTGELFF. The V gene is TRBV6-1, the J gene TRBJ2-2; 8 bases fit TRBD2. Germline CDR1 MNHNS, CDR2 SASEGT. This CDR3 has 14 residues. V lost 9 bases to trimming and J lost 3 bases; unmatched junction nucleotides: 6.

This clone came up a few times. CDR3 protein: CASVGGGATEAFF. CDR3 nucleotide sequence: TGTGCCAGCGTCGGGGGGGGAGCGACTGAAGCTTTCTTT. V is TRBV5-6 and J is TRBJ1-1; perhaps TRBD1 as D (5 bases). The ends were cut back, 7 bases at V and 5 bases at J, with 15 bases in the middle. This CDR3 is built from 13 residues. Germline CDR1 and CDR2: SGHDT and YYEEEE.

The chain employs TRBV7-8 and TRBJ2-1; TRBD2 aligns across 9 bases. The V and J ends lost 8 bases and 8 bases, in that order; junction bases with no gene match: 13. The germline V gene has CDR1 SGHVS and CDR2 FQNEAQ. This CDR3 is 15 amino acids long. The CDR3 loop is CASGTRGGAVYEQFF. Written as DNA, the CDR3 is TGTGCCAGCGGCACCCGCGGGGGGGCGGTCTATGAGCAGTTCTTC.

The V and J genes are TRBV10-2 and TRBJ1-3; tentative D call: TRBD1 (5 bases). Germline values: CDR1 WSHSY, CDR2 SAAADI. CDR3 length: 13 residues. V was clipped by 2 bases and J by 8 bases, with 10 bases between them. The DNA of the CDR3 is TGCGCCAGCAGTGAGAAGGGACTCTACACCATATATTTT. This codes for CASSEKGLYTIYF.

The chain combines TRBV7-9 with TRBJ2-3; D ambiguous. Trimming shortened V by 7 bases and J by 0 bases, and 14 bases separated the two germline ends. CDR1 and CDR2 (germline): SEHNR, FQNEAQ (reference sequence). There are 15 residues in the CDR3. The CDR3 DNA follows: TGTGCCAGCACCACGCCAGGCATTAGCACAGATACGCAGTATTTT. Amino acid sequence: CASTTPGISTDTQYF.